These T cell receptor beta chains were read from a single sample in a study of control samples from healthy donors and cancer patients. Assay used: immunoSEQ multiplex PCR; TCRdb lists only in-frame clones, some missing. The sample records about 150,000 clones, over 90% being singletons. Sequenced input: blood. These receptors all come from a man in his forties or fifties in good health. CDR3s include the opening cysteine and the closing phenylalanine or tryptophan. The order of the fields is J gene, D gene, V gene, CDR3 protein, CDR3 DNA. D genes are given only for firm matches.

TRBJ1-4,TRBD1,TRBV28,CASSFDRGLANEKLFF,TGTGCCAGCAGTTTCGACAGGGGGCTGGCTAATGAAAAACTGTTTTTT
TRBJ2-2,TRBD2,TRBV4-1,CASSLGLAGGPGTGELFF,TGCGCCAGCAGCCTCGGACTAGCGGGAGGGCCTGGGACCGGGGAGCTGTTTTTT
TRBJ2-1,TRBD1,TRBV19,CASSIRTGTGFYNEQFF,TGTGCCAGTAGTATAAGAACCGGGACAGGGTTCTACAATGAGCAGTTCTTC
TRBJ2-1,TRBD2,TRBV20-1,CSASLAGGPNEQFF,TGCAGTGCCAGTCTAGCGGGAGGGCCGAATGAGCAGTTCTTC
TRBJ1-3,NA,TRBV28,CASSSWPTGYGNTIYF,TGTGCCAGCAGTTCCTGGCCAACAGGGTATGGAAACACCATATATTTT
TRBJ1-6,TRBD1,TRBV6-6,CASSYTGEGSPLHF,TGTGCCAGCAGCTATACAGGGGAGGGTTCACCCCTCCACTTT
TRBJ2-7,TRBD2,TRBV27,CASSNGLAATYEQYF,TGTGCCAGCAGCAATGGACTAGCGGCGACCTACGAGCAGTACTTC
TRBJ2-1,TRBD1,TRBV6-1,CASSDSGQGYNEQFF,TGTGCCAGCAGTGATTCAGGACAGGGTTACAATGAGCAGTTCTTC
TRBJ2-5,TRBD1,TRBV14,CASSQWDSPKETQYF,TGTGCCAGCAGCCAGTGGGACAGCCCAAAAGAGACCCAGTACTTC
TRBJ2-1,NA,TRBV21-1,CASTQGAGGVYNEQFF,TGTGCCAGCACCCAAGGGGCGGGAGGGGTCTACAATGAACAGTTCTTC
TRBJ2-7,TRBD1,TRBV5-6,CASSRDRGSYEQYF,TGTGCCAGCAGCCGCGACAGGGGCTCCTACGAGCAGTACTTC
TRBJ1-3,NA,TRBV30,CAWSVGGGNTIYF,TGTGCCTGGAGTGTGGGCGGAGGAAACACCATATATTTT
TRBJ2-1,TRBD2,TRBV6-5,CASSYSPAGGYNEQFF,TGTGCCAGCAGTTACTCTCCAGCGGGAGGCTACAATGAGCAGTTCTTC